This passage covers 24 T cell receptor beta chains from one sample sequenced in a study of shared clonotypes between healthy human individuals. Here immunoSEQ multiplex PCR was the method, and the copy in TCRdb shows in-frame clones only, minus some. The table has around 990,000 clones, around three quarters seen once. The source material was memory CD4+ T cells from PBMCs. Indicated subset: CD45RA-negative fraction. These receptors were obtained from a man aged 18-30 years in good health. Some clones in this sample may be carry-over from other donors' samples.

The V gene is TRBV2, the J gene TRBJ2-3; 11 bases fit TRBD2. Germline CDR1 and CDR2: SNHLY and FYNNEI. The length of the CDR3 is 16 residues. V trimming: 7 bases; J trimming: 6 bases; junction bases outside the gene matches: 12. CDR3 sequence reads: CASTSPLAGGADTQYF. In DNA, the CDR3 is TGTGCCAGCACCTCACCCCTAGCGGGAGGTGCTGATACGCAGTATTTT.

This sequence joins TRBV27 and TRBJ2-5; D gene unclear. Per the germline V gene, CDR1 is MNHEY and CDR2 is SMNVEV (reference sequence). V was cut by 6 bases and J by 3 bases, with 11 bases left in between. The CDR3 spans 13 residues. CDR3: CASRSSPKETQYF. The CDR3 nucleotides are TGTGCCAGCAGATCCTCCCCTAAAGAGACCCAGTACTTC.

The chain links TRBV28 to TRBJ2-7; 8 nucleotides line up with TRBD1. Germline loops: CDR1 MDHEN, CDR2 SYDVKM. The CDR3 loop spans 13 amino acids. V lost 8 bases, J lost 3 bases, and 6 bases stayed unmatched. The CDR3 protein is CASHPTGGYEQYF. The CDR3 region has the DNA TGTGCCAGCCACCCCACAGGGGGCTACGAGCAGTACTTC.

This chain joins TRBV7-9 and TRBJ1-4, with TRBD1 matching over 7 bases. The junction had 10 bases not matched to a gene; V was cut back by 2 bases and J by 7 bases. From germline, CDR1 is SEHNR and CDR2 FQNEAQ (reference sequence). There are 16 residues in the CDR3. The CDR3: CASSLRGGGGREKLFF. DNA of the CDR3: TGTGCCAGCAGCTTACGAGGAGGGGGCGGGCGTGAAAAACTGTTTTTT.

The chain recombines TRBV6-6 with TRBJ1-2, with a possible D match to TRBD1 (5 bases). The germline gives CDR1 MNHNY, CDR2 SVGAGI (reference sequence). The CDR3 consists of 15 residues. The V and J ends lost 0 bases and 0 bases respectively, with 8 bases between them. The CDR3 protein is CASSYSGGANYGYTF. CDR3 DNA: TGTGCCAGCAGTTACTCGGGAGGGGCTAACTATGGCTACACCTTC.

The V gene is TRBV18, the J gene TRBJ2-5; 7 nucleotides line up with TRBD2. Trimming took 2 bases from V and 5 from J; bases not matched to a gene: 8. The CDR3 runs to 15 residues. Germline values: CDR1 KGHSH, CDR2 LQKENI. CDR3 nucleotides: TGTGCCAGCTCACCATTCACTAGCGAAGCCGAGACCCAGTACTTC. Translated: CASSPFTSEAETQYF.

This clone was seen once. The chain carries TRBV7-9 and TRBJ1-2, with D possibly matching TRBD1 (6 bases). Between the trimmed V and J ends, which lost 0 bases and 5 bases, there was a span of 13 bases. The CDR3 sequence is 15 residues long. Germline lookup yields CDR1 SEHNR and CDR2 FQNEAQ (reference sequence). CDR3 loop: CASSLASGAEYGYTF. The CDR3 nucleotides read TGTGCCAGCAGCTTAGCGTCGGGGGCGGAGTATGGCTACACCTTC. The entire variable domain, with the rest obtained from reference TRBV7-9 and TRBJ1-2, is as follows: DTGVSQNPRHKITKRGQNVTFRCDPISEHNRLYWYRQTLGQGPEFLTYFQNEAQLEKSRLLSDRFSAERPKGSFSTLEIQRTEQGDSAMYLCASSLASGAEYGYTFGSGTRLTVV.

This clone was seen a handful of times. The V call is TRBV9, the J call TRBJ2-1; D gene uncertain. The germline gives CDR1 SGDLS, CDR2 YYNGEE. V was trimmed by 3 bases and J by 1 base, leaving 8 bases between them. CDR3 length: 14 residues. CDR3 in amino acids: CASSASQSYNEQFF. The CDR3 DNA follows: TGTGCCAGCAGCGCAAGCCAGTCCTACAATGAGCAGTTCTTC.

This clone was picked up a small number of times. This chain connects TRBV6-1 to TRBJ1-4, with D perhaps TRBD1 (5 bases). This CDR3 has 17 residues. The germline V gene encodes CDR1 MNHNS and CDR2 SASEGT. V dropped 1 base and J dropped 0 bases, with 12 bases sitting between them. The DNA of the CDR3 is TGTGCCAGCAGTGAAGGAAGGGGCGCTGCAACTAATGAAAAACTGTTTTTT. Translated, it gives CASSEGRGAATNEKLFF.

This clone came up a few times. The CDR3 region is CASRDGTGGNQPQHF. DNA for the CDR3: TGTGCCAGCAGAGATGGGACAGGGGGCAATCAGCCCCAGCATTTT. This chain joins TRBV2 and TRBJ1-5, with 10 bases lining up with TRBD1. CDR3 size: 15 residues. Germline CDR1 is SNHLY and CDR2 is FYNNEI. Trimming removed 6 bases from V and 2 bases from J; junction bases left unmatched: 4.

This clone was recorded a few times. The CDR3 nucleotides are TGTGCCAGCAGCGTGCAGGGAGGTTGGGAAAAACTGTTTTTT. Protein: CASSVQGGWEKLFF. The chain employs TRBV9 and TRBJ1-4; the D gene is possibly TRBD1 (5 bases). Germline CDR1 is SGDLS and CDR2 is YYNGEE. The CDR3 loop spans 14 amino acids. Trimming pared 2 bases from V and 8 bases from J, leaving 13 bases between.

This rearrangement joins TRBV7-2 to TRBJ1-2, with D maybe TRBD1 (6 bases). Germline CDR1 reads SGHTA; CDR2 reads FQGNSA. The V gene lost 5 bases and the J gene lost 2 bases, with 15 bases spanning the gap. The CDR3 runs to 15 residues. The CDR3 DNA reads as TGTGCCAGCAGCCAGGCCGGGACAACAAACTATGGCTACACCTTC. Amino acids: CASSQAGTTNYGYTF.

The chain links TRBV7-2 to TRBJ1-4; weak D call: TRBD1 (6 bases). The CDR3 has 16 amino acids. Germline values: CDR1 SGHTA, CDR2 FQGNSA. V was trimmed by 10 bases and J by 4 bases, leaving 22 bases between them. The CDR3 loop reads CATQNLRGSFNEKLFF. The CDR3 DNA is TGTGCCACCCAAAATCTGAGGGGGAGCTTTAATGAAAAACTGTTTTTT.

The chain recombines TRBV7-6 with TRBJ2-5; TRBD1 matches 8 bases. Unmatched junction bases numbered 6, after V lost 4 bases and J lost 2 bases. The CDR3 covers 15 residues. Looked up from germline, CDR1 is SGHVS and CDR2 is FNYEAQ. Written as DNA, the CDR3 is TGTGCCAGCAGCTACGGACAGGGCCGACAAGAGACCCAGTACTTC. Translated: CASSYGQGRQETQYF.

In its sample, this clone was seen a few times. The J gene is TRBJ2-3, the V gene TRBV4-1; D ambiguous. This CDR3 has 16 amino acids. CDR1 is MGHRA and CDR2 is YSYEKL in the germline V gene. Trimming stripped 4 bases from V and 3 bases from J, with 17 bases between. The CDR3 spells CASSPGPLTRTDTQYF. Here the CDR3 DNA reads TGCGCCAGCAGCCCCGGTCCACTAACGCGGACAGATACGCAGTATTTT.

The table lists this clone with a few counts. J is TRBJ1-1 and V is TRBV5-1, with 7 nucleotides matching TRBD1. The CDR3 covers 16 residues. CDR1 SGHRS and CDR2 YFSETQ come from the germline V gene. V shed 3 bases, J shed 3 bases, and the junction held 11 bases outside the gene matches. The CDR3 sequence: CASSSQGGGRDTEAFF. The CDR3 nucleotides are TGCGCCAGCAGCTCCCAAGGAGGGGGCCGGGACACTGAAGCTTTCTTT.

Only a few counts were recorded for this clone. The CDR3, as DNA: TGTGCCAGCAGAAGACAGGGGAGCACTGAAGCTTTCTTT. It codes for CASRRQGSTEAFF. This chain uses TRBV28 with TRBJ1-1; 8 bases map to TRBD1. Per germline, CDR1 MDHEN and CDR2 SYDVKM. V was pared by 6 bases and J by 4 bases, with 4 bases of the junction left unmatched. The CDR3 runs to 13 residues.

About this clone: Other DNA sequences in this specimen translate into the identical CDR3. The CDR3 region is CASSFRYGYTF. The CDR3 DNA reads TGTGCCAGCAGTTTCCGCTATGGCTACACCTTC. This chain connects TRBV28 to TRBJ1-2; D is uncertain. Per germline, CDR1 MDHEN and CDR2 SYDVKM. CDR3 length equals 11 residues. Trimming removed 3 bases at V and 4 bases at J, with 3 bases between.

The chain employs TRBV11-2 and TRBJ1-1; no firm D call. The V gene lost 5 bases and the J gene lost 1 base, with 14 bases spanning the gap. The germline CDR1 and CDR2 sequences are SGHAT and FQNNGV. CDR3 length: 15 amino acids. CDR3 nucleotide sequence: TGTGCCAGCAGCCTCCGCCTGGGAAGGAACACTGAAGCTTTCTTT. Translated: CASSLRLGRNTEAFF.

V and J are TRBV5-1 and TRBJ1-1; D gene ambiguous. Germline V gene lookup returns CDR1 SGHRS and CDR2 YFSETQ. The CDR3 loop spans 14 amino acids. Trimming removed 0 bases from V and 3 bases from J, with 9 bases in between. In DNA, the CDR3 is TGCGCCAGCAGCTTGGAGGGCTCATACACTGAAGCTTTCTTT. Translated: CASSLEGSYTEAFF.

The chain is built from TRBV25-1 and TRBJ1-1; the match to TRBD1 covers 7 bases. Germline V lookup: CDR1 MGHDK, CDR2 SYGVNS. V lost 6 bases to trimming and J lost 1 base; unmatched junction nucleotides: 14. The CDR3 has 17 amino acids. The DNA of the CDR3 is TGTGCCAGCAGAGGCAACAGGGGCCCGATAAAGAACACTGAAGCTTTCTTT. It specifies CASRGNRGPIKNTEAFF.

This chain links TRBV28 with TRBJ1-2; D is unresolved. This CDR3 spans 12 amino acids. Deletions cut 7 bases from V and 3 bases from J, with 9 bases between. CDR1 and CDR2 from the germline V gene are MDHEN and SYDVKM. In DNA, the CDR3 is TGTGCCAGCAACTCCAAGTACTATGGCTACACCTTC. This encodes CASNSKYYGYTF.

This sequence joins TRBV5-1 and TRBJ2-3; D gene uncertain. Germline V gene data show CDR1 as SGHRS and CDR2 as YFSETQ. This CDR3 is 14 amino acids long. V was cut by 3 bases and J by 6 bases, with 14 bases left in between. The CDR3 bases are TGCGCCAGCAGCTCCCTAGGAGTAGGCGATACGCAGTATTTT. Residues: CASSSLGVGDTQYF. The whole variable domain, remainder taken from reference TRBV5-1 and TRBJ2-3, is KAGVTQTPRYLIKTRGQQVTLSCSPISGHRSVSWYQQTPGQGLQFLFEYFSETQRNKGNFPGRFSGRQFSNSRSEMNVSTLELGDSALYLCASSSLGVGDTQYFGPGTRLTVL.

This chain joins TRBV6-4 and TRBJ1-1; 7 nucleotides line up with TRBD1. CDR3 length: 15 residues. CDR1 and CDR2 from the germline V gene are MRHNA and SNTAGT. The junction had 9 bases not matched to a gene; V was cut back by 6 bases and J by 2 bases. CDR3 loop: CASRPDRAGNTEAFF. The CDR3 DNA reads TGTGCCAGCAGACCCGACAGGGCGGGTAACACTGAAGCTTTCTTT.